This T cell receptor beta chain was sequenced for a study of identifying expanded T cells in peripheral blood. Here immunoSEQ multiplex PCR was the method, and the copy in TCRdb shows in-frame clones only, minus some. This sample has about 110,000 clones; 88% occur once, and the top ten carry 7.5% to 9.5%. Collection occurred without any documented infections or immune events in donors. Worth noting for this clone: What it binds is unknown.

Points from the study as a whole: Across healthy donors, higher total template counts meant significantly greater approximately two-week count variance. Technical replicates showed approximately 1.2 changed clones; approximately 2 weeks around 15; four weeks 19.

Germline V gene sequence: CDR1 KGHSH, CDR2 LQKENI. This CDR3 region has 14 residues. Trimming removed 3 bases at V and 5 bases at J, with 14 bases between. The sample was blood. The chain employs TRBV18 and TRBJ2-7, with a possible D match to TRBD1 (5 bases). The TCR was taken from a person aged 18 to 75 in good health. CDR3: CASSPKLPRDEQYF. CDR3 nucleotides: TGTGCCAGCTCACCTAAACTTCCCAGGGACGAGCAGTACTTC.